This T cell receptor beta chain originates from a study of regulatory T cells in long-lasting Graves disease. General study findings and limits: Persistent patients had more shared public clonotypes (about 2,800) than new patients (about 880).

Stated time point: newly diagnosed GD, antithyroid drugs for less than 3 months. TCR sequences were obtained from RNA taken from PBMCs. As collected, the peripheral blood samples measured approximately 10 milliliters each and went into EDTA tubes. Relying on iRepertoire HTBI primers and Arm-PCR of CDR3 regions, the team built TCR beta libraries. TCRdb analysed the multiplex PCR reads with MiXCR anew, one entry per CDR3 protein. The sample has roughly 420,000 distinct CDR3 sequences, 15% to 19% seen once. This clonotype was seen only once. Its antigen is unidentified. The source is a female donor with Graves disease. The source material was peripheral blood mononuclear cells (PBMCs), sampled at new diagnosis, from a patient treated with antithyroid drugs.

In DNA, the CDR3 is TGTGCCAGCAGCCGGAATTCTGGGGCGGCCTGGAATGAGCAGTTCTTC. This codes for CASSRNSGAAWNEQFF. The chain carries TRBV6-4 and TRBJ2-1; tentatively, D is TRBD1 (5 bases). The V end was cut by 6 bases, the J end by 7 bases, with 22 bases between. The CDR3 loop spans 16 amino acids. CDR1 is MRHNA, CDR2 SNTAGT, per germline.